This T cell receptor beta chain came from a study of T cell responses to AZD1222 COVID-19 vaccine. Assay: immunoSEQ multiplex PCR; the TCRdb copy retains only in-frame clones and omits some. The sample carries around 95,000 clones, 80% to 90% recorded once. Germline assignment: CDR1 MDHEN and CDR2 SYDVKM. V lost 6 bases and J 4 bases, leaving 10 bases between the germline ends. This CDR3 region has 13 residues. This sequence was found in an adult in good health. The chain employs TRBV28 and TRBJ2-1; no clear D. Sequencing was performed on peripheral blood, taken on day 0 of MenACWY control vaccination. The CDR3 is CASSRRIYNEQFF. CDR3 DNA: TGTGCCAGCAGCCGCAGGATTTACAATGAGCAGTTCTTC.